A single sample gave rise to the 24 T cell receptor beta chains below, sequenced in a study of beta chain features in type 1 diabetes. Expressed TCRB transcripts got sequenced, as all isolated RNA was reverse transcribed. Data came from immunoSEQ multiplex PCR; TCRdb stores just in-frame clones and leaves some out. The table has roughly 240,000 clones, less than 15% seen once; the top ten hold about 0.027%. The sample consisted of naive CD4+ T cells from blood. Receptors originate from a woman in her forties in good health.

This clone was observed a handful of times. The V gene is TRBV7-9, the J gene TRBJ1-2, with 7 bases matching TRBD1. The CDR3 totals 14 residues. Germline V gene data show CDR1 as SEHNR and CDR2 as FQNEAQ (reference sequence). V trimming: 1 base; J trimming: 4 bases; junction bases outside the gene matches: 3. For the CDR3, the DNA is TGTGCCAGCAGCTTAGAGGACAGGCTCTATGGCTACACCTTC. Translated: CASSLEDRLYGYTF.

This clone was seen a handful of times. The gene calls are TRBV4-3 and TRBJ1-2; 9 positions agree with TRBD1. J was trimmed by 3 bases and V by 3 bases; bases with no gene match: 5. This CDR3 has 15 residues. Germline CDR1 LGHNA, CDR2 YSLEER. The CDR3 spells CASSQTGGSDYGYTF. The DNA of the CDR3 is TGCGCCAGCAGCCAGACAGGGGGATCTGACTATGGCTACACCTTC.

The chain couples TRBV6-5 to TRBJ1-2; no clear D. Germline V gene sequence: CDR1 MNHEY, CDR2 SVGAGI. V dropped 0 bases and J dropped 6 bases, with 14 bases sitting between them. The CDR3 is 15 residues long. The CDR3 reads CASSYSILGNHGYTF. CDR3 coding DNA: TGTGCCAGCAGTTACTCGATATTGGGCAACCATGGCTACACCTTC.

This clone was counted only a few times. The chain recombines TRBV4-1 with TRBJ2-7, with 10 bases fitting TRBD1. Germline CDR1 is MGHRA and CDR2 is YSYEKL. The CDR3 totals 16 residues. After removal of 4 bases from V and 1 base from J, the junction contained 7 bases not matched to a gene. CDR3 nucleotide sequence: TGCGCCAGCAGCCGGACCCTGGGACAGGGGTCCTACGAGCAGTACTTC. This gives the protein CASSRTLGQGSYEQYF.

This clone was detected a few times. The rearrangement links TRBV25-1 to TRBJ1-4; 7 nucleotides match TRBD1. Looked up from germline, CDR1 is MGHDK and CDR2 is SYGVNS. The CDR3 extends over 14 amino acids. The junction had 6 bases not matched to a gene; V was cut back by 3 bases and J by 8 bases. The CDR3 here is CASSDPGGLEKLFF. The DNA of the CDR3 is TGTGCCAGCAGTGATCCAGGGGGACTCGAAAAACTGTTTTTT. Full variable domain (outside the CDR3, taken from reference TRBV25-1 and TRBJ1-4): EADIYQTPRYLVIGTGKKITLECSQTMGHDKMYWYQQDPGMELHLIHYSYGVNSTEKGDLSSESTVSRIRTEHFPLTLESARPSHTSQYLCASSDPGGLEKLFFGSGTQLSVL.

The chain employs TRBV29-1 and TRBJ1-1; no definite D call. Between the trimmed V and J ends, which lost 6 bases and 1 base, there was a span of 15 bases. The germline V gene has CDR1 SQVTM and CDR2 ANQGSEA. The CDR3 totals 14 residues. Here the CDR3 DNA reads TGCAGCGTGGGCTCTCTGGCCCCGAACACTGAAGCTTTCTTT. Translated: CSVGSLAPNTEAFF.

This clone was counted between two and nine times. The CDR3 DNA reads as TGCGCCAGCAGCCGTAGCGGGGGTGGGGCCGGGGAGCTGTTTTTT. It specifies CASSRSGGGAGELFF. This chain links TRBV4-3 with TRBJ2-2, with 9 bases that match TRBD2. Germline V gives CDR1 LGHNA, CDR2 YSLEER. The length of the CDR3 is 15 residues. V lost 4 bases to trimming and J lost 6 bases; unmatched junction nucleotides: 6.

This sequence joins TRBV5-1 and TRBJ2-6; D possibly corresponds to TRBD2 (5 bases). V was cut by 3 bases and J by 0 bases, with 10 bases left in between. Germline V CDR1 and CDR2: SGHRS, YFSETQ. This CDR3 has 16 residues. The CDR3 coding sequence is TGCGCCAGCAGCTCCGGGGTGAACTCTGGGGCCAACGTCCTGACTTTC. Its protein is CASSSGVNSGANVLTF.

This clone has just a few counts. The CDR3 DNA is TGTGCCAGCAGTGGCGGGGGGGCGAGCACAGATACGCAGTATTTT. This codes for CASSGGGASTDTQYF. The rearrangement joins TRBV2 to TRBJ2-3; 9 bases align to TRBD2. The V segment lost 4 bases and the J segment 0 bases; nucleotides outside the gene matches: 2. CDR1 SNHLY and CDR2 FYNNEI come from the germline V gene. The CDR3 sequence is 15 residues long.

The genes are TRBV5-1 and TRBJ2-3; D possibly corresponds to TRBD2 (7 bases). The germline V and J ends were trimmed by 4 bases and 2 bases, with 11 bases remaining between them. There are 14 residues in the CDR3. Per the germline V gene, CDR1 is SGHRS and CDR2 is YFSETQ. The CDR3 coding sequence is TGCGCCAGCAGCAAGGGGGGGGCCACAGATACGCAGTATTTT. Encoded protein: CASSKGGATDTQYF.

The chain uses TRBV19 and TRBJ2-1, with a tentative D call TRBD2 (5 bases). Trimming removed 7 bases at V and 4 bases at J, with 17 bases between. Germline CDR1 is LNHDA and CDR2 is SQIVND (reference sequence). CDR3 length: 15 amino acids. CDR3 loop: CASKVDWTAYNEQFF. The CDR3 DNA is TGTGCCAGTAAGGTCGACTGGACTGCTTACAATGAGCAGTTCTTC.

The chain couples TRBV9 to TRBJ2-1; TRBD1 matches at 9 bases. Germline V gene lookup returns CDR1 SGDLS and CDR2 YYNGEE. With 2 bases clipped from V and 6 bases from J, the junction kept 9 bases outside the gene matches. This CDR3 region has 16 residues. This chain's CDR3 is CASSVRGDRVTNEQFF. As DNA, the CDR3 is TGTGCCAGCAGCGTGAGGGGGGACAGGGTAACCAATGAGCAGTTCTTC.

The chain is built from TRBV19 and TRBJ1-2; D call uncertain. V lost 7 bases and J lost 2, with 11 bases in between. Germline V gene lookup returns CDR1 LNHDA and CDR2 SQIVND (reference sequence). The CDR3 runs 13 residues. The CDR3 DNA reads as TGTGCCAGTACCCCGGGTTGGAACTATGGCTACACCTTC. This gives the protein CASTPGWNYGYTF.

CDR3 DNA: TGTGCCAGCAGCTCAGGACAGGGCTATAATTCACCCCTCCACTTT. This encodes CASSSGQGYNSPLHF. V usage is TRBV7-6 and J usage is TRBJ1-6; 8 bases fit TRBD1. The CDR3 consists of 15 residues. The trim removed 4 bases at V and 3 bases at J, leaving 2 bases unmatched. From germline, CDR1 is SGHVS and CDR2 FNYEAQ.

V gene TRBV5-4 combines with J gene TRBJ2-5, with D perhaps matching TRBD2 (7 bases). V was cut by 4 bases and J by 8 bases, with 21 bases left in between. The CDR3 extends over 15 amino acids. Germline V gives CDR1 SGHNT, CDR2 YYREEE (reference sequence). In nucleotides, the CDR3 is TGTGCCAGCAGCCCGCCGGGGGGCTTGACCGGTACCCAGTACTTC. Its translation is CASSPPGGLTGTQYF.

The rearrangement links TRBV18 to TRBJ1-1; tentative D call: TRBD1 (6 bases). V lost 3 bases and J 8 bases, leaving 7 bases between the germline ends. This CDR3 is 11 amino acids long. Germline CDR1 reads KGHSH; CDR2 reads LQKENI. CDR3 sequence: CASSPQGEAFF. CDR3 nucleotide sequence: TGTGCCAGCTCACCCCAGGGGGAAGCTTTCTTT. Supplemented by reference TRBV18 and TRBJ1-1, the full variable domain reads NAGVMQNPRHLVRRRGQEARLRCSPMKGHSHVYWYRQLPEEGLKFMVYLQKENIIDESGMPKERFSAEFPKEGPSILRIQQVVRGDSAAYFCASSPQGEAFFGQGTRLTVV.

This clone has a handful of counts. This chain uses TRBV10-3 with TRBJ1-1, with TRBD1 matching over 9 bases. V was clipped by 7 bases and J by 3 bases; unmatched bases: 9. The CDR3 is made up of 15 amino acids. The germline V gene encodes CDR1 ENHRY and CDR2 SYGVKD. The CDR3: CAITRGQGTDTEAFF. CDR3 DNA: TGTGCCATCACCCGGGGACAGGGAACGGACACTGAAGCTTTCTTT.

This clone came up a few times. V is TRBV28 and J is TRBJ2-1; 8 nucleotides match TRBD1. Germline-derived CDR1 and CDR2 are MDHEN and SYDVKM. The CDR3 runs 14 residues. Trimming took 8 bases from V and 6 from J; bases not matched to a gene: 9. DNA of the CDR3: TGTGCCAGCTCCTTGACAGGGGAACGCAATGAGCAGTTCTTC. It translates to CASSLTGERNEQFF.

The chain links TRBV7-9 to TRBJ1-1; TRBD1 is a possible D gene (6 bases). The CDR3 length is 16 residues. V lost 5 bases, J lost 1 base, and 17 bases lay in between. The germline V gene encodes CDR1 SEHNR and CDR2 FQNEAQ (reference sequence). CDR3 nucleotides: TGTGCCAGCAGCCACCTTATGACAGGTGGGAACACTGAAGCTTTCTTT. Residues: CASSHLMTGGNTEAFF.

V gene TRBV5-6 combines with J gene TRBJ1-6; no clear D. CDR3 length equals 14 residues. Germline assignment: CDR1 SGHDT and CDR2 YYEEEE. The ends were cut back, 3 bases at V and 0 bases at J, with 4 bases in the middle. CDR3 protein: CASSSNSYNSPLHF. The CDR3 DNA reads as TGTGCCAGCAGCTCCAACTCCTATAATTCACCCCTCCACTTT.

This clone was seen a handful of times. This rearrangement joins TRBV18 to TRBJ1-1; D remains ambiguous. V shed 3 bases and J shed 0 bases, with 14 bases lying between them. CDR1 is KGHSH and CDR2 is LQKENI in the germline V gene. This CDR3 is 16 amino acids long. The CDR3 DNA sequence: TGTGCCAGCTCACCGGTAGAGGCCGGTTTGAACACTGAAGCTTTCTTT. This translates into CASSPVEAGLNTEAFF.

This clone was observed a handful of times. The CDR3: CASSPLTTLSTDTQYF. In nucleotides, the CDR3 is TGTGCCAGCAGCCCCCTAACTACCCTTAGCACAGATACGCAGTATTTT. The J gene is TRBJ2-3, the V gene TRBV5-4; D gene unclear. The CDR3 loop spans 16 amino acids. Trimming left V 4 bases short and J 0 bases short, with 15 bases between. Germline CDR1 SGHNT, CDR2 YYREEE (reference sequence).

This CDR3 is CASSLDSSYGYTF. CDR3 nucleotide sequence: TGTGCCAGCAGCTTAGACAGCTCCTATGGCTACACCTTC. V gene TRBV7-2 combines with J gene TRBJ1-2; D remains unclear. Germline assignment: CDR1 SGHTA and CDR2 FQGNSA. The V and J ends lost 1 base and 4 bases respectively, with 7 bases between them. The length of the CDR3 is 13 residues.

The table lists this clone with a few counts. The chain combines TRBV2 with TRBJ2-5; tentative D call: TRBD2 (5 bases). Trimming cost V 2 bases and J 4 bases, with 11 bases left between them. The germline CDR1 and CDR2 sequences are SNHLY and FYNNEI. The CDR3 sequence is 14 residues long. The CDR3 nucleotides are TGTGCCAGCAGTGAAACGGGATCTGTAGAGACCCAGTACTTC. This sequence encodes CASSETGSVETQYF.